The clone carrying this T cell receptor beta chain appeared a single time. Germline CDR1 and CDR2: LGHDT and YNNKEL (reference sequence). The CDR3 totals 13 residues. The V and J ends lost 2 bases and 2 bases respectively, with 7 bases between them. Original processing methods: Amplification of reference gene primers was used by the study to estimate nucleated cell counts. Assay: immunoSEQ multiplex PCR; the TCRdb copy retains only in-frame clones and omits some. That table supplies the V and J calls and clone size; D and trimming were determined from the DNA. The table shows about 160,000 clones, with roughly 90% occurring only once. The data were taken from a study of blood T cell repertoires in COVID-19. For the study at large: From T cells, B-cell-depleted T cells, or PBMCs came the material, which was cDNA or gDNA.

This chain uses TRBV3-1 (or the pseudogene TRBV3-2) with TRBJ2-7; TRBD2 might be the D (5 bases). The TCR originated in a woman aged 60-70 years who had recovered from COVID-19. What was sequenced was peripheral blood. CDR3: CASSQSGAYEQYF. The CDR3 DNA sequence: TGTGCCAGCAGCCAAAGCGGAGCCTACGAGCAGTACTTC.